This note documents a single TCR beta chain sequence. Just one base apart from a much larger clone, this may be a read error. Looked up from germline, CDR1 is MNHEY and CDR2 is SVGAGI. The CDR3 extends over 16 amino acids. Using RNA template, CDR3s of TCR alpha and beta were amplified with iRepertoire arm-PCR. Using its own MiXCR run on the multiplex PCR reads, TCRdb lists one record per CDR3 protein. The sample yields roughly 350,000 distinct CDR3 sequences, more than 35% seen once. The data were taken from a study of glioma-infiltrating T cells. Sequenced sample: glioma tissue, nonneoplastic brain tissue, or PBMCs (not recorded which). This chain uses TRBV6-5 with TRBJ1-6; a possible D gene is TRBD1 (6 bases). The receptor comes from a human donor with low-grade glioma or glioblastoma, undergoing nonglioma brain surgery, or in good health (not recorded which). The CDR3 DNA reads TGTGCCAGCAGTAAACGGACAGACTCCTATAATTCACCCATCCACTTT. Encoded protein: CASSKRTDSYNSPIHF.